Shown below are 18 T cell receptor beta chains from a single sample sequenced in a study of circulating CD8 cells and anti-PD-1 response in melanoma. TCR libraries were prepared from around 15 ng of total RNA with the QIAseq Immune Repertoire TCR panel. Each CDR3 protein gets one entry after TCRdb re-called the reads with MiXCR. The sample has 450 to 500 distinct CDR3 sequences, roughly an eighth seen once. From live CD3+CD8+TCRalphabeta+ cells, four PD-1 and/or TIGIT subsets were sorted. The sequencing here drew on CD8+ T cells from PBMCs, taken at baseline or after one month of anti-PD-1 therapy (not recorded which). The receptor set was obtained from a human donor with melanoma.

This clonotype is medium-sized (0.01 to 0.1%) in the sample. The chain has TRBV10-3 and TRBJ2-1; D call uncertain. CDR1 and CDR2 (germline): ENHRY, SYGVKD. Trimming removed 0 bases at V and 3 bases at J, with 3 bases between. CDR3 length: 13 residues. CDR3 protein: CAISESGYNEQFF. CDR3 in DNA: TGTGCCATCAGTGAGTCAGGCTACAATGAGCAGTTCTTC.

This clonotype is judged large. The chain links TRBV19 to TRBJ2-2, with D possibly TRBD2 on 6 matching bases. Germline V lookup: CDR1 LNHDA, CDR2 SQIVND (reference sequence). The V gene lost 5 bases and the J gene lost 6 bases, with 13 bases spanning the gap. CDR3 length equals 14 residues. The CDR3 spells CASSVTSLAGELFF. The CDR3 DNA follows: TGTGCCAGTAGTGTGACTAGTCTTGCCGGGGAGCTGTTTTTT.

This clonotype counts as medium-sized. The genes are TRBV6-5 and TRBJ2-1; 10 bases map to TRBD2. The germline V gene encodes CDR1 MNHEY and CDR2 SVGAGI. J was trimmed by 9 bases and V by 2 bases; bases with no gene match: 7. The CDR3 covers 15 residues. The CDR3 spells CASSYSLAGESEQFF. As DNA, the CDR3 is TGTGCCAGCAGTTACAGCCTAGCGGGGGAAAGTGAGCAGTTCTTC.

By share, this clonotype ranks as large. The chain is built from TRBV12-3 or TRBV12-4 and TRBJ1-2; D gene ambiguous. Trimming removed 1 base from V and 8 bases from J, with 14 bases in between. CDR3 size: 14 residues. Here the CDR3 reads CASSLVRASQGYTF. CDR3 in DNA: TGTGCCAGCAGTTTAGTTAGGGCCTCTCAGGGCTACACCTTC.

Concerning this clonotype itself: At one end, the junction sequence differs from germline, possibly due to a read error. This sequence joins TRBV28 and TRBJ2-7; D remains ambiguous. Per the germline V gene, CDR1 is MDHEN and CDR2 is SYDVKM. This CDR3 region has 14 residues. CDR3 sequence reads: CASGFRPTSYEQYF. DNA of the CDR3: TGTGCCAGCGGTTTTCGGCCCACTTCCTACGAGCAGTACTTC. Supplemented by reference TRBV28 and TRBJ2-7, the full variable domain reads DVKVTQSSRYLVKRTGEKVFLECVQDMDHENMFWYRQDPGLGLRLIYFSYDVKMKEKGDIPEGYSVSREKKERFSLILESASTNQTSMYLCASGFRPTSYEQYFGPGTRLTVT.

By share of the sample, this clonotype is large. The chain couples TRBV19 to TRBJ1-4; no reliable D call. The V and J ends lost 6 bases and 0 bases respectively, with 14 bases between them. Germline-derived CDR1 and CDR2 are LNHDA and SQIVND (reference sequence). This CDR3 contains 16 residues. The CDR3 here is CASSYTGVATNEKLFF. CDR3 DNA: TGTGCCAGTAGCTATACGGGAGTTGCAACTAATGAAAAACTGTTTTTT.

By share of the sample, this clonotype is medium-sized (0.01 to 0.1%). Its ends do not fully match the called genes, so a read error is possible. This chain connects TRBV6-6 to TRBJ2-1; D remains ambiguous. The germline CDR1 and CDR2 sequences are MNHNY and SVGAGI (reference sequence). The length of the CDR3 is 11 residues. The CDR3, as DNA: TGTGCCAGCAGGGACGTGGATGAGCAGTTCTTT. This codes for CASRDVDEQFF.

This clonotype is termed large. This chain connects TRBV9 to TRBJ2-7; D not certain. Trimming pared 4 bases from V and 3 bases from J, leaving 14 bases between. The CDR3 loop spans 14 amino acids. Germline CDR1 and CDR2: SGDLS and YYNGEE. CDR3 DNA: TGTGCCAGCAGCCCGAATAACGGAGACTACGAGCAGTACTTC. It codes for CASSPNNGDYEQYF.

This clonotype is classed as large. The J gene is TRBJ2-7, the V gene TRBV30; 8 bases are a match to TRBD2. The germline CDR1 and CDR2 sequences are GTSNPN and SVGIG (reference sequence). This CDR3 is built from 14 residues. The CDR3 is CVVGGDMSSYEQYF. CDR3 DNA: TGTGTCGTCGGGGGGGACATGAGCTCCTACGAGCAGTACTTC.

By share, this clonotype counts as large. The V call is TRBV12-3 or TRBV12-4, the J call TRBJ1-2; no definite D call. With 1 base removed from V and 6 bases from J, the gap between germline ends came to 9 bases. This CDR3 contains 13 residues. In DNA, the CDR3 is TGTGCCAGCAGTTTAGAGCCAAGGGATGGCTACACCTTC. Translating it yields CASSLEPRDGYTF.

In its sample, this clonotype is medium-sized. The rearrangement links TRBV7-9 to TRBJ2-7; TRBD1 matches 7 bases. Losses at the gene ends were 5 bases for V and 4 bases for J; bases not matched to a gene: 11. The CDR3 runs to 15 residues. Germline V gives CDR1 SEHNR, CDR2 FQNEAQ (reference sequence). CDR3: CASSSDREPLYEQYF. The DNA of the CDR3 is TGTGCCAGCAGCAGTGACAGGGAACCCCTATACGAGCAGTACTTC.

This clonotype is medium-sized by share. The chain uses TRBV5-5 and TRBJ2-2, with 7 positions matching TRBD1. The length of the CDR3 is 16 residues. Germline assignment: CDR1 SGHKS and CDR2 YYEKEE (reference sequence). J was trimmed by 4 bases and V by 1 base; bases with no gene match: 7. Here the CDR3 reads CASSLYETGFTGELFF. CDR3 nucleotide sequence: TGTGCCAGCAGCTTGTATGAGACAGGGTTCACCGGGGAGCTGTTTTTT. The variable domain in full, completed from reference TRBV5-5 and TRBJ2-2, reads DAGVTQSPTHLIKTRGQQVTLRCSPISGHKSVSWYQQVLGQGPQFIFQYYEKEERGRGNFPDRFSARQFPNYSSELNVNALLLGDSALYLCASSLYETGFTGELFFGEGSRLTVL.

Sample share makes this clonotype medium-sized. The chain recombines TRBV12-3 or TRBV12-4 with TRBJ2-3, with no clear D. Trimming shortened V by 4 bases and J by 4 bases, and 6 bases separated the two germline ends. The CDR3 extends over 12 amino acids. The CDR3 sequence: CASSSPPDTQYF. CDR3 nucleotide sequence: TGTGCCAGCAGTTCCCCCCCAGATACGCAGTATTTT.

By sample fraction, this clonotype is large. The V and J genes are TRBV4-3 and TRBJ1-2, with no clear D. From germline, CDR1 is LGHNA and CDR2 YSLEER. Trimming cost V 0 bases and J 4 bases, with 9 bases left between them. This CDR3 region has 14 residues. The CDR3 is CASSQDGRFYGYTF. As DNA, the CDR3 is TGCGCCAGCAGCCAAGATGGCAGGTTCTATGGCTACACCTTC.

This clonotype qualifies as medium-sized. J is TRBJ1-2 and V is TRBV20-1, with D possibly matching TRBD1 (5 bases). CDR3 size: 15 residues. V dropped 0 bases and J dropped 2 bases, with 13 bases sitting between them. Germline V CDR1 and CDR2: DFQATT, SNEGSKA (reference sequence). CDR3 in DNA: TGCAGTGCTAGAGATTTCTCAGGGACCAACTATGGCTACACCTTC. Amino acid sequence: CSARDFSGTNYGYTF.

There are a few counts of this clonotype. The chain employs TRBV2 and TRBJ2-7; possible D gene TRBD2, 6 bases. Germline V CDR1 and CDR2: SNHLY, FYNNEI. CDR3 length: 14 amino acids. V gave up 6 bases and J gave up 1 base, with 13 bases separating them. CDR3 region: CASSSSAASYEQYF. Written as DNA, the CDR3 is TGTGCCAGCAGCTCTAGCGCCGCGTCCTACGAGCAGTACTTC.

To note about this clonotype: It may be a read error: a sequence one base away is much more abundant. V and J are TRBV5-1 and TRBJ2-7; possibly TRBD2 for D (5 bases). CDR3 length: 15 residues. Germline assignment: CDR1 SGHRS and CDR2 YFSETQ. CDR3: CASGPGSYTGYEQNF. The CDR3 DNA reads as TGCGCCAGCGGCCCGGGATCCTACACGGGCTACGAGCAGAACTTC. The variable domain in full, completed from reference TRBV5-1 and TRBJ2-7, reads KAGVTQTPRYLIKTRGQQVTLSCSPISGHRSVSWYQQTPGQGLQFLFEYFSETQRNKGNFPGRFSGRQFSNSRSEMNVSTLELGDSALYLCASGPGSYTGYEQNFGPGTRLTVT.

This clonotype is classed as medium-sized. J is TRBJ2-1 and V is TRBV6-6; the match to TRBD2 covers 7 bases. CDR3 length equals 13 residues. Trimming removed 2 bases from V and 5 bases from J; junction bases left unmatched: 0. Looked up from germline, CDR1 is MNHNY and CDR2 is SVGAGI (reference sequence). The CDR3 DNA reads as TGTGCCAGCAGTTACGGGGGGGACAATGAGCAGTTCTTC. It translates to CASSYGGDNEQFF.